Presented here are 21 T cell receptor beta chains from one specimen sequenced in a study of T cells after yellow fever vaccination. A single record per CDR3 protein comes from TCRdb applying MiXCR to the 5' RACE reads. The sample consists of 600,000 to 750,000 distinct CDR3 sequences, 9% to 15% of them appearing once. The sequenced sample was PBMCs, obtained on the day of the yellow fever booster vaccination. Every receptor here comes from a man aged 25-40 years who received the YFV17D yellow fever vaccine.

This clonotype was seen repeatedly, ten times or more. The chain is built from TRBV18 and TRBJ2-5; 8 nucleotides align to TRBD2. With 3 bases clipped from V and 2 bases from J, the junction kept 5 bases outside the gene matches. Germline V gene data show CDR1 as KGHSH and CDR2 as LQKENI. The CDR3 is 15 amino acids. The CDR3 sequence: CASSPLAGTQETQYF. Written as DNA, the CDR3 is TGTGCCAGCTCACCTTTAGCGGGGACACAAGAGACCCAGTACTTC.

In this sample, this clonotype turned up a few times. The CDR3 loop reads CSATPPGGRGTDTQYF. The CDR3 DNA is TGCAGTGCTACCCCCCCAGGGGGCAGGGGCACAGATACGCAGTATTTT. The rearrangement uses TRBV20-1 and TRBJ2-3; 8 nucleotides align to TRBD1. This CDR3 region has 16 residues. Germline V gives CDR1 DFQATT, CDR2 SNEGSKA (reference sequence). The trim removed 4 bases at V and 1 base at J, leaving 10 bases unmatched.

The rearrangement joins TRBV3-1 to TRBJ2-2; possible D gene TRBD1, 5 bases. The CDR3 loop spans 14 amino acids. In germline, CDR1 is LGHDT, CDR2 YNNKEL (reference sequence). Trimming took 1 base from V and 7 from J, leaving 10 bases between them. Here the CDR3 reads CASSQGPGHGELFF. The CDR3 DNA reads as TGTGCCAGCAGCCAAGGTCCAGGACACGGGGAGCTGTTTTTT.

The rearrangement joins TRBV6-5 to TRBJ2-1, with D perhaps matching TRBD1 (5 bases). Germline CDR1 reads MNHEY; CDR2 reads SVGAGI. V gave up 8 bases and J gave up 10 bases, with 12 bases separating them. The CDR3 runs 11 residues. In DNA form, the CDR3 reads TGTGCCAGCCGAGACAGTATAGAGCAGTTCTTC. Amino acids: CASRDSIEQFF.

V and J are TRBV6-1 and TRBJ2-3; either TRBD1 or TRBD2 may fit D (5 bases each). V gave up 6 bases and J gave up 2 bases, with 18 bases separating them. The CDR3 loop spans 16 amino acids. CDR1 MNHNS and CDR2 SASEGT come from the germline V gene. The DNA of the CDR3 is TGTGCCAGCAGCCACGGTTATTCGGGGCCCACAGATACGCAGTATTTT. It codes for CASSHGYSGPTDTQYF.

The chain has TRBV4-3 and TRBJ1-3, with D unresolved. Germline CDR1 is LGHNA and CDR2 is YSLEER. V was pared by 4 bases and J by 2 bases, with 6 bases between. The CDR3 sequence is 13 residues long. CDR3 sequence reads: CASSLQTGNTIYF. CDR3 in DNA: TGCGCCAGCAGCCTACAAACTGGAAACACCATATATTTT.

The V call is TRBV10-1, the J call TRBJ2-3, with 8 positions matching TRBD2. The CDR3 loop spans 16 amino acids. The germline gives CDR1 WNHNN, CDR2 SYGVQD (reference sequence). Trimming took 2 bases from V and 3 from J; bases not matched to a gene: 7. This CDR3 is CASSEPGAGETDTQYF. The CDR3 nucleotides are TGCGCCAGCAGTGAGCCAGGAGCGGGAGAGACAGATACGCAGTATTTT.

The V gene is TRBV20-1, the J gene TRBJ2-3, with D tentatively TRBD2 (5 bases). Germline CDR1 and CDR2: DFQATT and SNEGSKA (reference sequence). CDR3 size: 14 residues. Trimming cost V 5 bases and J 2 bases, with 14 bases left between them. In DNA, the CDR3 is TGCAGTGCTTCGGAGGAGTTCCCCACAGATACGCAGTATTTT. Translation gives CSASEEFPTDTQYF.

The chain couples TRBV30 to TRBJ2-3; 11 bases agree with TRBD2. Trimming took 3 bases from V and 5 from J; bases not matched to a gene: 4. The CDR3 is made up of 14 amino acids. Germline V gene data show CDR1 as GTSNPN and CDR2 as SVGIG (reference sequence). For the CDR3, the DNA is TGTGCCTGGAGCCGACTAGCGGGACGAGATACGCAGTATTTT. Protein product: CAWSRLAGRDTQYF.

This clonotype was counted between two and nine times. This chain uses TRBV11-2 with TRBJ2-7; perhaps D is TRBD1 or TRBD2 (5 bases each). There are 13 residues in the CDR3. CDR1 and CDR2 from the germline V gene are SGHAT and FQNNGV. V was pared by 8 bases and J by 0 bases, with 11 bases between. The CDR3 region is CASRDGDSYEQYF. The CDR3 DNA follows: TGTGCCAGCCGGGACGGAGACTCCTACGAGCAGTACTTC.

This clonotype was seen a handful of times. V is TRBV20-1 and J is TRBJ1-1, with TRBD1 matching over 11 bases. In germline, CDR1 is DFQATT, CDR2 SNEGSKA (reference sequence). J was trimmed by 3 bases and V by 1 base; bases with no gene match: 7. The CDR3 runs to 16 residues. The CDR3 spells CSARGGQGVGDTEAFF. CDR3 in DNA: TGCAGTGCTAGAGGGGGACAGGGGGTCGGGGACACTGAAGCTTTCTTT.

J is TRBJ2-7 and V is TRBV5-1, with D uncertain. CDR1 and CDR2 from the germline V gene are SGHRS and YFSETQ. This CDR3 has 15 amino acids. V was cut by 0 bases and J by 0 bases, with 10 bases left in between. For the CDR3, the DNA is TGCGCCAGCAGCTTGGTGGCAGACCGCTCCTACGAGCAGTACTTC. Translated, it gives CASSLVADRSYEQYF.

The table lists this clonotype with a few counts. V and J are TRBV3-1 and TRBJ2-5; TRBD2 matches 15 bases. Germline trimming cut 2 bases from V and 7 bases from J; bases unmatched to any gene: 8. The CDR3 has 17 residues. The V gene's germline CDR1 is LGHDT and CDR2 YNNKEL (reference sequence). CDR3: CASSQLRGLAGGGTQYF. In DNA, the CDR3 is TGTGCCAGCAGCCAACTCAGGGGACTAGCGGGAGGCGGGACCCAGTACTTC.

This clonotype occurred a few times. The chain employs TRBV2 and TRBJ2-7, with 9 nucleotides matching TRBD1. Germline CDR1 and CDR2: SNHLY and FYNNEI. There are 15 residues in the CDR3. Germline trimming cut 3 bases from V and 0 bases from J; bases unmatched to any gene: 3. This CDR3 reads CASSEGQGLSYEQYF. CDR3 DNA sequence: TGTGCCAGCAGTGAGGGACAGGGCCTCTCCTACGAGCAGTACTTC.

This chain uses TRBV2 with TRBJ2-1, with 10 bases matching TRBD2. After removal of 8 bases from V and 8 bases from J, the junction contained 18 bases not matched to a gene. There are 17 residues in the CDR3. CDR1 SNHLY and CDR2 FYNNEI come from the germline V gene. DNA for the CDR3: TGTGCCAGCGGAGGACGGACCGGGGCTAGCGGGAGCGATGAGCAGTTCTTC. It encodes CASGGRTGASGSDEQFF.

The genes are TRBV7-2 and TRBJ1-2; D is undetermined. This CDR3 comprises 13 residues. The germline V gene has CDR1 SGHTA and CDR2 FQGNSA. The V end lost 3 bases, the J end lost 4 bases, and 9 bases lay between the germline ends. The CDR3 sequence: CASSLVSLYGYTF. The CDR3 nucleotides read TGTGCCAGCAGCTTGGTGTCCCTCTATGGCTACACCTTC.

This clonotype turned up a few times. The V and J genes are TRBV5-4 and TRBJ2-2; 10 bases agree with TRBD2. The CDR3 runs to 16 residues. Germline V gene data show CDR1 as SGHNT and CDR2 as YYREEE (reference sequence). J lost 1 base, V lost 4 bases, and 4 bases had no gene match. The CDR3: CASSTTSGKNTGELFF. In nucleotides, the CDR3 is TGTGCCAGCAGCACCACTAGCGGGAAGAACACCGGGGAGCTGTTTTTT.

This chain connects TRBV14 to TRBJ2-1; 10 positions agree with TRBD2. The trim removed 4 bases at V and 6 bases at J, leaving 9 bases unmatched. CDR1 SGHDN and CDR2 FVKESK come from the germline V gene. The CDR3 loop spans 16 amino acids. CDR3 in DNA: TGTGCCAGCAGCCGAGCTAGCGGGAGCAAGGGCAATGAGCAGTTCTTC. Amino acid sequence: CASSRASGSKGNEQFF.

This clonotype turned up a few times. The chain joins TRBV20-1 to TRBJ2-5; 14 nucleotides agree with TRBD2. The germline V gene encodes CDR1 DFQATT and CDR2 SNEGSKA (reference sequence). V lost 3 bases, J lost 4 bases, and 7 bases stayed unmatched. This CDR3 contains 16 residues. As DNA, the CDR3 is TGCAGTGCTAGGACTAGCGGGAGGGCCGCGGGAGAGACCCAGTACTTC. Protein product: CSARTSGRAAGETQYF.

The sample holds a few counts of this clonotype. CDR3 sequence: CASSYKGFAGELFF. CDR3 coding DNA: TGTGCCAGCAGTTATAAGGGTTTCGCCGGGGAGCTGTTTTTT. The rearrangement joins TRBV6-5 to TRBJ2-2; D is ambiguous. V lost 3 bases, J lost 6 bases, and 11 bases lay in between. CDR1 and CDR2 (germline): MNHEY, SVGAGI. The length of the CDR3 is 14 residues.

This clonotype has ten or more counts. V usage is TRBV10-3 and J usage is TRBJ1-5; possible D gene TRBD1, 6 bases. CDR1 is ENHRY and CDR2 is SYGVKD in the germline V gene. The CDR3 runs 12 residues. Trimming stripped 10 bases from V and 5 bases from J, with 12 bases between. The CDR3 is CASRQADQPQHF. The DNA of the CDR3 is TGTGCCAGCCGACAGGCGGATCAGCCCCAGCATTTT.